The 23 T cell receptor beta chains reported below all come from one sample, sequenced in a study of cytomegalovirus exposure and HLA in healthy donors. Primers: 60 Vbeta forward and 13 Jbeta reverse. Data came from immunoSEQ multiplex PCR; TCRdb stores just in-frame clones and leaves some out. The table records some 100,000 clones, around three quarters of them present only once. The sample consisted of PBMCs. The receptors originated from a male donor in good health and CMV-seropositive.

This clone came up once. This sample also contains other DNA sequences that code for the same CDR3. The chain is built from TRBV2 and TRBJ2-7; no clear D gene. The germline CDR1 and CDR2 sequences are SNHLY and FYNNEI. CDR3 size: 12 residues. V lost 0 bases and J 4 bases, leaving 4 bases between the germline ends. CDR3 sequence: CASSEASYEQYF. CDR3 sequence (DNA): TGTGCCAGCAGTGAAGCATCGTACGAGCAGTACTTC.

This clone was picked up a small number of times. The genes are TRBV5-7 and TRBJ1-5; perhaps TRBD1 as D (5 bases). TRBV5-7 is placed among ORFs of uncertain function. This CDR3 comprises 17 residues. Trimming left V 1 base short and J 6 bases short, with 20 bases between. CDR3 residues: CASSLRDCIVYGQPQHF. In DNA, the CDR3 is TGTGCCAGCAGCTTGCGGGACTGCATTGTTTATGGTCAGCCCCAGCATTTT.

The chain combines TRBV9 with TRBJ2-3, with 7 bases lining up with TRBD1. J gave up 1 base and V 3 bases, and 8 bases lay outside the gene matches. Germline values: CDR1 SGDLS, CDR2 YYNGEE. The CDR3 has 16 residues. CDR3 loop: CASSETGDDGTDTQYF. The DNA for the CDR3 is TGTGCCAGCAGCGAAACAGGGGACGATGGCACAGATACGCAGTATTTT.

The gene calls are TRBV30 and TRBJ1-2, with D perhaps matching TRBD1 (6 bases). CDR3 length equals 13 residues. Per the germline V gene, CDR1 is GTSNPN and CDR2 is SVGIG (reference sequence). V was pared by 4 bases and J by 7 bases, with 16 bases between. CDR3 protein: CAWTEQGKSGYTF. CDR3 nucleotides: TGTGCCTGGACCGAACAGGGCAAGAGTGGCTACACCTTC.

As regards this clone: The junction departs from germline at one end; a sequencing error may be responsible. V usage is TRBV5-6 and J usage is TRBJ1-2; a possible D gene is TRBD1 (5 bases). The CDR3 totals 16 residues. Germline-derived CDR1 and CDR2 are SGHDT and YYEEEE. CDR3 in DNA: TGTGCCAGCAGATCGGACGGAGCCAGGGCCCACTATGGCTCCACCTTC. Translated, it gives CASRSDGARAHYGSTF.

The V call is TRBV27, the J call TRBJ2-3; 9 bases line up with TRBD2. V lost 7 bases, J lost 3 bases, and 8 bases stayed unmatched. The CDR3 is 15 residues long. Germline values: CDR1 MNHEY, CDR2 SMNVEV (reference sequence). The CDR3 sequence is CASTSASGETDTQYF. The DNA of the CDR3 is TGTGCCAGCACCTCGGCTAGCGGGGAGACAGATACGCAGTATTTT.

J is TRBJ2-5 and V is TRBV7-3; possible D gene TRBD2, 6 bases. The CDR3 is made up of 16 amino acids. The V end lost 0 bases, the J end lost 1 base, and 12 bases lay between the germline ends. CDR1 is SGHTA, CDR2 FQGTGA, per germline. CDR3 sequence: CASSLTGGAAQETQYF. CDR3 coding DNA: TGTGCCAGCAGCTTAACGGGCGGGGCCGCCCAAGAGACCCAGTACTTC. Full variable domain (remainder filled in from reference TRBV7-3 and TRBJ2-5): GAGVSQTPSNKVTEKGKYVELRCDPISGHTALYWYRQSLGQGPEFLIYFQGTGAADDSGLPNDRFFAVRPEGSVSTLKIQRTERGDSAVYLCASSLTGGAAQETQYFGPGTRLLVL.

This rearrangement joins TRBV30 to TRBJ1-2; D call uncertain. V was clipped by 2 bases and J by 4 bases, with 14 bases between them. Germline CDR1 and CDR2: GTSNPN and SVGIG (reference sequence). CDR3 length equals 14 residues. CDR3 protein: CAWSRKETSYGYTF. The CDR3 DNA follows: TGTGCCTGGAGTAGAAAGGAAACTAGCTATGGCTACACCTTC.

This chain joins TRBV7-8 and TRBJ1-5; TRBD1 is a possible D gene (5 bases). The V gene lost 1 base and the J gene lost 1 base, with 11 bases spanning the gap. Germline V gene sequence: CDR1 SGHVS, CDR2 FQNEAQ. This CDR3 is 16 amino acids long. CDR3 coding DNA: TGTGCCAGCAGCTTAGGGCAGGGATGGAGCAATCAGCCCCAGCATTTT. This encodes CASSLGQGWSNQPQHF. The whole variable domain, filled in from reference TRBV7-8 and TRBJ1-5, reads GAGVSQSPRYKVAKRGQDVALRCDPISGHVSLFWYQQALGQGPEFLTYFQNEAQLDKSGLPSDRFFAERPEGSVSTLKIQRTQQEDSAVYLCASSLGQGWSNQPQHFGDGTRLSIL.

This clone occurred a few times. This chain connects TRBV6-5 to TRBJ1-2; a possible D gene is TRBD1 (6 bases). The V gene lost 7 bases and the J gene lost 4 bases, with 16 bases spanning the gap. Germline CDR1 and CDR2: MNHEY and SVGAGI. CDR3 length: 14 residues. CDR3 sequence (DNA): TGTGCCAGCACCGATGGGGGGGCTGTCTATGGCTACACCTTC. This codes for CASTDGGAVYGYTF.

This clone was seen just once. V and J are TRBV7-2 and TRBJ1-2; D possibly corresponds to TRBD1 (5 bases). Germline V gene data show CDR1 as SGHTA and CDR2 as FQGNSA. V lost 5 bases, J lost 0 bases, and 13 bases lay in between. This CDR3 is 15 amino acids long. The CDR3 region is CASSPGGGPNYGYTF. The CDR3 DNA reads as TGTGCCAGCAGCCCGGGGGGGGGACCTAACTATGGCTACACCTTC.

V is TRBV27 and J is TRBJ1-4; the D gene is possibly TRBD1 (5 bases). The CDR3 has 17 amino acids. CDR1 and CDR2 from the germline V gene are MNHEY and SMNVEV (reference sequence). Trimming pared 3 bases from V and 5 bases from J, leaving 19 bases between. The CDR3 sequence is CASSFINRGRSNEKLFF. The CDR3 region has the DNA TGTGCCAGCAGTTTTATTAATCGGGGGAGATCGAATGAAAAACTGTTTTTT.

This sequence joins TRBV6-4 and TRBJ1-1, with a tentative D call TRBD1 (5 bases). CDR3 length: 13 residues. V was clipped by 4 bases and J by 4 bases, with 10 bases between them. Germline V gene lookup returns CDR1 MRHNA and CDR2 SNTAGT. As DNA, the CDR3 is TGTGCCAGCAGTGCAGGGCCGGGCACTGAAGCTTTCTTT. It yields the protein CASSAGPGTEAFF.

The chain is built from TRBV6-1 and TRBJ1-4; tentative D call: TRBD1 (5 bases). Germline CDR1 is MNHNS and CDR2 is SASEGT. The V end was cut by 6 bases, the J end by 8 bases, with 13 bases between. The CDR3 totals 13 residues. The CDR3 DNA reads as TGTGCCAGCAGCGCCCAGGGTAGGGAAAAACTGTTTTTT. It codes for CASSAQGREKLFF.

This clone has just a few counts. Here the CDR3 reads CASSLGPRNRVTEAFF. CDR3 nucleotides: TGTGCCAGCAGCTTAGGGCCCCGGAACAGGGTCACTGAAGCTTTCTTT. The chain carries TRBV7-9 and TRBJ1-1; the D gene is possibly TRBD1 (6 bases). The V end was cut by 1 base, the J end by 4 bases, with 16 bases between. The CDR3 extends over 16 amino acids. Per the germline V gene, CDR1 is SEHNR and CDR2 is FQNEAQ (reference sequence).

In DNA, the CDR3 is TGTGCCAGCTCACCCCCAGGGGAAAGTCAGCCCCAGCATTTT. It translates to CASSPPGESQPQHF. The rearrangement links TRBV18 to TRBJ1-5; a weak D match, TRBD1 (6 bases). There are 14 residues in the CDR3. Between the trimmed V and J ends, which lost 3 bases and 6 bases, there was a span of 12 bases. Germline V gene lookup returns CDR1 KGHSH and CDR2 LQKENI. The variable domain in full, completed from reference TRBV18 and TRBJ1-5, reads NAGVMQNPRHLVRRRGQEARLRCSPMKGHSHVYWYRQLPEEGLKFMVYLQKENIIDESGMPKERFSAEFPKEGPSILRIQQVVRGDSAAYFCASSPPGESQPQHFGDGTRLSIL.

V is TRBV7-8 and J is TRBJ2-5; D ambiguous. This CDR3 has 14 amino acids. The V gene's germline CDR1 is SGHVS and CDR2 FQNEAQ. V lost 5 bases and J 2 bases, leaving 12 bases between the germline ends. CDR3 residues: CASSIDTVQETQYF. The CDR3 bases are TGTGCCAGCAGCATTGACACAGTACAAGAGACCCAGTACTTC.

In nucleotides, the CDR3 is TGCGCCAGCAGTCTCGGGGGTAGTCAGCCCCAGCATTTT. It specifies CASSLGGSQPQHF. The chain is built from TRBV10-1 and TRBJ1-5; D perhaps matches TRBD1 (5 bases). This CDR3 spans 13 amino acids. V was trimmed by 5 bases and J by 6 bases, leaving 11 bases between them. The V gene's germline CDR1 is WNHNN and CDR2 SYGVQD (reference sequence).

This clone was counted only a few times. The V call is TRBV19, the J call TRBJ2-7, with 9 bases lining up with TRBD1. Germline CDR1 and CDR2: LNHDA and SQIVND (reference sequence). This CDR3 contains 13 residues. The V segment lost 10 bases and the J segment 3 bases; nucleotides outside the gene matches: 7. The CDR3 reads CATWDREHYEQYF. The CDR3 DNA sequence: TGTGCCACTTGGGACAGGGAACACTACGAGCAGTACTTC.

The chain links TRBV6-6 to TRBJ1-3; D not certain. CDR3 length: 13 amino acids. The germline V gene encodes CDR1 MNHNY and CDR2 SVGAGI (reference sequence). The V gene lost 6 bases and the J gene lost 3 bases, with 9 bases spanning the gap. The CDR3 loop is CASRTFNGNTIYF. CDR3 nucleotides: TGTGCCAGCAGAACATTTAATGGAAACACCATATATTTT.

The gene calls are TRBV5-6 and TRBJ1-2; tentative D call: TRBD1 (5 bases). The CDR3 is 14 residues long. Trimming took 2 bases from V and 4 from J, leaving 12 bases between them. The germline V gene has CDR1 SGHDT and CDR2 YYEEEE. CDR3: CASSFQGYSYGYTF. DNA for the CDR3: TGTGCCAGCAGCTTCCAGGGTTATAGCTATGGCTACACCTTC.

This clone showed up just a few times. The gene calls are TRBV19 and TRBJ1-5, with TRBD1 as a possible D gene (5 bases). Trimming took 5 bases from V and 2 from J, leaving 13 bases between them. Per germline, CDR1 LNHDA and CDR2 SQIVND (reference sequence). The length of the CDR3 is 15 residues. The CDR3 region is CASSGVGEGNQPQHF. The CDR3 DNA is TGTGCCAGTAGTGGGGTGGGGGAGGGCAATCAGCCCCAGCATTTT.

J is TRBJ2-2 and V is TRBV7-9; 11 nucleotides align to TRBD2. Germline loops: CDR1 SEHNR, CDR2 FQNEAQ (reference sequence). Trimming removed 11 bases from V and 1 base from J; junction bases left unmatched: 15. CDR3 length equals 18 residues. The CDR3: CAGIGLAGGPKNTGELFF. DNA for the CDR3: TGTGCCGGCATTGGGCTAGCGGGGGGTCCCAAGAACACCGGGGAGCTGTTTTTT.